The TCR beta chain described here comes from a study of blood T cells in healthy people across ages. A second roughly 6 to 12 cycle PCR used barcoded and J-beta primers. TCRdb independently ran MiXCR on the 5' RACE reads; one entry per CDR3 protein. The table shows 630,000 or so distinct CDR3 sequences, with around 31% occurring only once. As regards this clonotype: Antigen unknown. One base away lies a much larger clone, so this may be a sequencing read error.

The germline CDR1 and CDR2 sequences are LGHNA and YSLEER. This CDR3 region has 15 residues. Whole-study findings and limits: PBMCs were not sorted, which prevented a conclusive comparison of naive versus antigen-experienced cells. Considered underestimates were the diversity estimates obtained from one million T cells. Per-million-T-cell TCR beta diversity fell roughly linearly with age.

The sample taken for sequencing was blood. The chain carries TRBV4-3 and TRBJ2-2; D possibly corresponds to TRBD1 (8 bases). This TCR came from an elderly woman in good health. This chain's CDR3 is CASSQATGGSGERFF. Written as DNA, the CDR3 is TGCGCCAGCAGCCAGGCCACAGGGGGGAGCGGGGAGCGGTTTTTT.